This T cell receptor (beta chain) was documented in a study of blood T cell repertoires in COVID-19. About the research overall: Donors in the United States, Italy and Spain gave samples during acute or convalescent COVID-19. In each case, the material was cDNA or gDNA derived from T cells, B-cell-depleted T cells, or PBMCs.

How the authors handled the data: Amplification of reference gene primers provided the estimated nucleated cell counts. Data came from immunoSEQ multiplex PCR; TCRdb stores just in-frame clones and leaves some out. That table supplies the V and J calls and clone size; D and trimming were determined from the DNA. The table has more than 70,000 clones, about nine tenths seen once. V was pared by 0 bases and J by 3 bases, with 9 bases between. CDR3 length: 14 residues. Germline lookup yields CDR1 LGHNA and CDR2 YSLEER. The chain links TRBV4-3 to TRBJ2-7, with a possible D match to TRBD2 (6 bases). This receptor was taken from a woman older than 75 with acute or convalescent COVID-19. The material sequenced was peripheral blood. The CDR3 sequence is CASSQELGGYEQYF. Here the CDR3 DNA reads TGCGCCAGCAGCCAAGAATTGGGGGGCTACGAGCAGTACTTC.